The 28 T cell receptor beta chains presented below share a single source sample, sequenced in a study of glioma-infiltrating T cells after dendritic cell vaccination. This sample's time point: after dendritic cell vaccination, including at tumor progression/relapse. Measured with immunoSEQ multiplex PCR; TCRdb has only the in-frame clones, and not every one. The sample has around 83,000 clones, 75% to 90% seen once. Sequences were derived from blood, sampled after dendritic cell vaccination. The receptor source for this set is a human donor with glioblastoma.

The rearrangement links TRBV25-1 to TRBJ2-7, with a tentative D call TRBD1 (5 bases). This CDR3 is 15 amino acids long. Germline V gene data show CDR1 as MGHDK and CDR2 as SYGVNS. The V gene lost 3 bases and the J gene lost 6 bases, with 18 bases spanning the gap. The CDR3: CASSEWAQGRGEQYF. CDR3 sequence (DNA): TGTGCCAGCAGTGAGTGGGCGCAGGGTAGGGGCGAGCAGTACTTC.

The chain combines TRBV28 with TRBJ1-5, with TRBD1 matching 8 bases. Germline V gene sequence: CDR1 MDHEN, CDR2 SYDVKM. This CDR3 region has 17 residues. The junction had 11 bases not matched to a gene; V was cut back by 7 bases and J by 0 bases. DNA of the CDR3: TGTGCCAGCATAGGAAGTTCAGGGGGCCGTAGCAATCAGCCCCAGCATTTT. Its protein product is CASIGSSGGRSNQPQHF.

This clone appeared once. This chain links TRBV19 with TRBJ2-5, with 7 nucleotides matching TRBD2. Unmatched junction bases numbered 6, after V lost 3 bases and J lost 2 bases. This CDR3 is built from 15 residues. Germline-derived CDR1 and CDR2 are LNHDA and SQIVND (reference sequence). The CDR3 loop reads CASSMGGGVQETQYF. As DNA, the CDR3 is TGTGCCAGTAGTATGGGCGGGGGAGTTCAAGAGACCCAGTACTTC.

This clone turned up a few times. The chain uses TRBV4-1 and TRBJ1-5, with 8 bases identical to TRBD1. The CDR3 loop spans 13 amino acids. Trimming removed 4 bases from V and 6 bases from J; junction bases left unmatched: 2. Germline V gives CDR1 MGHRA, CDR2 YSYEKL. DNA for the CDR3: TGCGCCAGCAGCCCCGGGACAGGTCAGCCCCAGCATTTT. The encoded protein is CASSPGTGQPQHF.

The chain combines TRBV30 with TRBJ1-1; 9 bases align to TRBD1. This CDR3 region has 14 residues. Germline CDR1 is GTSNPN and CDR2 is SVGIG (reference sequence). CDR3 bases: TGTGCGCGCACCCTCGGGACAGGGTGGGATGAAGCTTTCTTT. It yields the protein CARTLGTGWDEAFF. The full variable domain, its missing parts supplied by reference TRBV30 and TRBJ1-1, is SQTIHQWPATLVQPVGSPLSLECTVEGTSNPNLYWYRQAAGRGLQLLFYSVGIGQISSEVPQNLSASRPQDRQFILSSKKLLLSDSGFYLCARTLGTGWDEAFFGQGTRLTVV.

V gene TRBV2 combines with J gene TRBJ2-1, with 7 bases matching TRBD2. In germline, CDR1 is SNHLY, CDR2 FYNNEI. After removal of 10 bases from V and 8 bases from J, the junction contained 17 bases not matched to a gene. CDR3 length: 15 residues. The CDR3 is CANTGIRTRLDEQFF. In nucleotides, the CDR3 is TGTGCCAACACGGGCATTCGGACTAGGCTTGATGAGCAGTTCTTC.

The chain uses TRBV28 and TRBJ2-7; tentatively, D is TRBD1 (6 bases). Trimming cost V 2 bases and J 2 bases, with 7 bases left between them. The CDR3 consists of 13 residues. In germline, CDR1 is MDHEN, CDR2 SYDVKM. This chain's CDR3 is CASSLGQTYEQYF. The CDR3 DNA is TGTGCCAGCAGTTTAGGACAGACCTACGAGCAGTACTTC.

This chain joins TRBV27 and TRBJ1-1; 10 nucleotides align to TRBD1. The CDR3 sequence is 15 residues long. Germline CDR1 MNHEY, CDR2 SMNVEV (reference sequence). The V segment lost 2 bases and the J segment 5 bases; nucleotides outside the gene matches: 5. CDR3 amino acids: CASSLRGTGATEAFF. CDR3 in DNA: TGTGCCAGCAGTTTAAGGGGGACAGGGGCGACTGAAGCTTTCTTT.

The rearrangement joins TRBV5-6 to TRBJ2-7; D perhaps matches TRBD2 (5 bases). In germline, CDR1 is SGHDT, CDR2 YYEEEE. V dropped 4 bases and J dropped 3 bases, with 14 bases sitting between them. The length of the CDR3 is 14 residues. The CDR3 protein is CASSGRLHIYEQYF. In DNA, the CDR3 is TGTGCCAGCAGCGGTCGACTACATATCTACGAGCAGTACTTC.

This chain connects TRBV6-4 to TRBJ1-1; D perhaps matches TRBD1 (5 bases). With 5 bases removed from V and 3 bases from J, the gap between germline ends came to 13 bases. The germline CDR1 and CDR2 sequences are MRHNA and SNTAGT. The CDR3 extends over 14 amino acids. CDR3 amino acids: CASSSSGQHTEAFF. The CDR3 region has the DNA TGTGCCAGCAGTAGCTCAGGACAACACACTGAAGCTTTCTTT.

The rearrangement uses TRBV5-4 and TRBJ2-7; possible D gene TRBD1, 5 bases. This CDR3 has 15 amino acids. V was trimmed by 0 bases and J by 2 bases, leaving 12 bases between them. Germline CDR1 is SGHNT and CDR2 is YYREEE (reference sequence). DNA for the CDR3: TGTGCCAGCAGCTTGGCGGGCAGGGCCACCTACGAGCAGTACTTC. This codes for CASSLAGRATYEQYF.

The V and J genes are TRBV19 and TRBJ1-5; 7 nucleotides line up with TRBD1. V lost 6 bases and J lost 3; bases outside the gene matches: 5. CDR1 is LNHDA and CDR2 is SQIVND in the germline V gene (reference sequence). This CDR3 is 14 amino acids long. CDR3 loop: CASSPQGVNQPQHF. The CDR3 DNA is TGTGCCAGTAGCCCCCAGGGGGTCAATCAGCCCCAGCATTTT. The full variable domain, rest sourced from reference TRBV19 and TRBJ1-5, is DGGITQSPKYLFRKEGQNVTLSCEQNLNHDAMYWYRQDPGQGLRLIYYSQIVNDFQKGDIAEGYSVSREKKESFPLTVTSAQKNPTAFYLCASSPQGVNQPQHFGDGTRLSIL.

V gene TRBV7-5 combines with J gene TRBJ1-2; the tabulated D call, TRBD1, remains unverified against the DNA. TRBV7-5 is a documented pseudogene. The CDR3 has 15 amino acids. The CDR3 protein is CVRRRGQGSSYGYTF. The CDR3 bases are TGTGTCAGAAGAAGGGGACAGGGGAGTTCCTATGGCTACACCTTC.

V is TRBV5-1 and J is TRBJ1-1; possible D gene TRBD1, 6 bases. In germline, CDR1 is SGHRS, CDR2 YFSETQ. This CDR3 region has 17 residues. The V end lost 2 bases, the J end lost 0 bases, and 17 bases lay between the germline ends. The DNA of the CDR3 is TGCGCCAGCAGCTTATTCCCTCGGGACAACATGAACACTGAAGCTTTCTTT. It translates to CASSLFPRDNMNTEAFF.

In nucleotides, the CDR3 is TGTGCCAGCAGTTACTCGGTTAGCGGGAGTGGAGATACGCAGTATTTT. It encodes CASSYSVSGSGDTQYF. The chain is built from TRBV6-6 and TRBJ2-3; 9 positions agree with TRBD2. There are 16 residues in the CDR3. CDR1 is MNHNY and CDR2 is SVGAGI in the germline V gene (reference sequence). Losses at the gene ends were 0 bases for V and 5 bases for J; bases not matched to a gene: 6.

This chain links TRBV7-8 with TRBJ1-2; D is ambiguous. The germline gives CDR1 SGHVS, CDR2 FQNEAQ. The ends were cut back, 5 bases at V and 8 bases at J, with 15 bases in the middle. The CDR3 totals 13 residues. The CDR3 protein is CASSPRDIVGYTF. For the CDR3, the DNA is TGTGCCAGCAGCCCGCGGGATATCGTGGGCTACACCTTC.

This chain links TRBV5-1 with TRBJ2-1, with 10 bases lining up with TRBD2. This CDR3 has 15 residues. Germline values: CDR1 SGHRS, CDR2 YFSETQ. The V segment lost 5 bases and the J segment 7 bases; nucleotides outside the gene matches: 9. In DNA form, the CDR3 reads TGCGCCAGCAGGGAACTAGCGGGAAAAGAGAATGAGCAGTTCTTC. Translating gives CASRELAGKENEQFF.

The chain recombines TRBV4-1 with TRBJ2-1, with D possibly being TRBD2 (6 bases). Germline CDR1 MGHRA, CDR2 YSYEKL. V was cut by 4 bases and J by 0 bases, with 16 bases left in between. The CDR3 sequence is 17 residues long. This CDR3 is CASSLTVAESSYNEQFF. The CDR3 DNA follows: TGCGCCAGCAGCCTCACTGTAGCGGAGAGCTCCTACAATGAGCAGTTCTTC.

This chain joins TRBV2 and TRBJ1-2; TRBD1 might be the D (5 bases). V gave up 1 base and J gave up 7 bases, with 16 bases separating them. The CDR3 is made up of 15 amino acids. The germline V gene encodes CDR1 SNHLY and CDR2 FYNNEI. The CDR3 protein is CASSEDGQGLRGYTF. The CDR3 DNA is TGTGCCAGCAGTGAAGACGGGCAGGGCCTTCGTGGCTACACCTTC.

The chain is built from TRBV15 and TRBJ2-5; 13 nucleotides align to TRBD2. Germline V gene sequence: CDR1 LNHNV, CDR2 YYDKDF (reference sequence). The CDR3 is 16 amino acids. Germline trimming cut 4 bases from V and 4 bases from J; bases unmatched to any gene: 6. CDR3 residues: CATSTLAGGPRETQYF. The CDR3 nucleotides are TGTGCCACCAGCACACTAGCGGGAGGGCCTCGAGAGACCCAGTACTTC.

The V and J genes are TRBV7-8 and TRBJ1-5, with 7 bases fitting TRBD1. Germline V gene sequence: CDR1 SGHVS, CDR2 FQNEAQ. This CDR3 is 11 amino acids long. V lost 5 bases to trimming and J lost 9 bases; unmatched junction nucleotides: 1. The CDR3 loop is CASSPGGPQHF. The CDR3 bases are TGTGCCAGCAGCCCAGGGGGGCCCCAGCATTTT.

This chain connects TRBV5-4 to TRBJ2-7; 9 nucleotides agree with TRBD1. J gave up 4 bases and V 4 bases, and 3 bases lay outside the gene matches. The germline gives CDR1 SGHNT, CDR2 YYREEE (reference sequence). This CDR3 is 13 amino acids long. Here the CDR3 DNA reads TGTGCCAGCAGCGGGGGACAGGGATACGAGCAGTACTTC. Translated, it gives CASSGGQGYEQYF.

The chain is built from TRBV29-1 and TRBJ1-1; 7 nucleotides align to TRBD1. Germline CDR1 reads SQVTM; CDR2 reads ANQGSEA. V trimming: 5 bases; J trimming: 4 bases; junction bases outside the gene matches: 7. The CDR3 runs 13 residues. CDR3 bases: TGCAGCGTTCACCGGGACAGCAGCACTGAAGCTTTCTTT. This translates into CSVHRDSSTEAFF.

The chain joins TRBV5-1 to TRBJ2-5, with TRBD1 as a possible D gene (5 bases). The assigned J gene may be wrong: the sequence end matches TRBJ2-7 better. Germline values: CDR1 SGHRS, CDR2 YFSETQ. This CDR3 is 14 amino acids long. The CDR3 sequence: CASSLATGNYEQYF. CDR3 nucleotides: TGCGCCAGCAGCTTGGCTACAGGAAACTACGAGCAGTACTTC.

This clone was observed once. The V gene is TRBV4-3, the J gene TRBJ1-2; 7 bases align to TRBD1. V lost 1 base and J lost 10; bases outside the gene matches: 6. The CDR3 loop spans 13 amino acids. The germline V gene encodes CDR1 LGHNA and CDR2 YSLEER. The CDR3, as DNA: TGCGCCAGCAGCCAAGGACAGGGTCCTATCTACACCTTC. This sequence encodes CASSQGQGPIYTF.

This rearrangement joins TRBV29-1 to TRBJ1-1; D is unclear. Trimming took 2 bases from V and 1 from J, leaving 29 bases between them. The germline V gene has CDR1 SQVTM and CDR2 ANQGSEA. This CDR3 has 20 residues. CDR3 bases: TGCAGCGTTGAAAAAAGTCAGAGGGTCTCACCCCCTAGGCCGAACACTGAAGCTTTCTTT. Translated, it gives CSVEKSQRVSPPRPNTEAFF.

This chain uses TRBV30 with TRBJ1-1; D gene unclear. The V gene lost 0 bases and the J gene lost 4 bases, with 9 bases spanning the gap. Looked up from germline, CDR1 is GTSNPN and CDR2 is SVGIG (reference sequence). This CDR3 comprises 13 residues. The CDR3 DNA sequence: TGTGCCTGGAGTGTACAGTTTGGCACTGAAGCTTTCTTT. Translating it yields CAWSVQFGTEAFF.

This clone was detected once. This chain connects TRBV29-1 to TRBJ2-5; 10 bases map to TRBD1. The CDR3 covers 13 residues. With V trimmed by 5 bases and J by 5 bases, 5 bases remained unmatched. In germline, CDR1 is SQVTM, CDR2 ANQGSEA. DNA for the CDR3: TGCAGCGTTCTGGGGACAGGGGCTGAGACCCAGTACTTC. Its protein is CSVLGTGAETQYF.